The clone carrying this TCR beta chain was picked up one time. Its antigen is unknown. This entry is derived from a study of cytomegalovirus exposure and HLA in healthy donors. General study results and limits: Presence/absence analyses rested on an assumption that sequencing depth was roughly uniform across donors.

Researchers ran the PCR with 60 Vbeta and 13 Jbeta primers. The table came from immunoSEQ multiplex PCR; TCRdb's copy has only in-frame clones and leaves some out. There are 60,000 to 70,000 clones in the sample; around 78% occur only once, and more than 7.5% lies in the top ten. CDR1 and CDR2 from the germline V gene are SGHKS and YYEKEE (reference sequence). Trimming removed 1 base from V and 5 bases from J, with 16 bases in between. The CDR3 totals 16 residues. The TCR was taken from a man aged 35-49 years in good health and CMV-seronegative. The chain carries TRBV5-5 and TRBJ2-1, with D possibly matching TRBD2 (6 bases). Sequenced input: PBMCs. The CDR3 sequence: CASSLPSSAKDNEQFF. CDR3 DNA: TGTGCCAGCAGCTTGCCCTCTAGCGCCAAAGACAATGAGCAGTTCTTC.